This TCR beta chain is drawn from a study of T-cell reconstitution after alpha-beta-depleted transplantation in children. The TCRbeta library was prepared with unique molecular identifiers. TCRdb called the PCR reads again in MiXCR, with one record for every CDR3 protein. Seen here are over 150,000 distinct CDR3 sequences, 11% observed once, and the top ten hold under 15%. Germline values: CDR1 MNHEY, CDR2 SVGAGI. Trimming pared 0 bases from V and 4 bases from J, leaving 10 bases between. The CDR3 runs to 15 residues. This clonotype showed up many times. The sequence came from a boy younger than 10 with acute myeloid leukemia, due to receive a stem cell transplant. The source material was PBMCs, sampled before TCRalphabeta/CD19-depleted stem cell transplant. This chain connects TRBV6-5 to TRBJ2-1; D might be TRBD2 (6 bases). The CDR3 spells CASSYSRGAYNEQFF. In DNA, the CDR3 is TGTGCCAGCAGTTACTCCCGCGGGGCTTACAATGAGCAGTTCTTC.